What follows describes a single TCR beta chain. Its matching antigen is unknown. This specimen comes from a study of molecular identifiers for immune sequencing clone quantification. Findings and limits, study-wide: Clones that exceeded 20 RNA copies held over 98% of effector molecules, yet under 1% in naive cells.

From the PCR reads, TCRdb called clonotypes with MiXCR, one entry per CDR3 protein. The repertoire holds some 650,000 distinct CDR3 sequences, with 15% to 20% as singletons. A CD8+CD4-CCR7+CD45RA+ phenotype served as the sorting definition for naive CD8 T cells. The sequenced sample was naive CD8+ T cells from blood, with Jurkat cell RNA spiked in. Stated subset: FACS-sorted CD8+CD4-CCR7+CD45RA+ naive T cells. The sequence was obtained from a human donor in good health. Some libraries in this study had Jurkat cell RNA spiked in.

The DNA for the CDR3 is TGCAGCGTGGTATTCCTTATCCGGACAGGGGCTTACAATGAGCAGTTCTTC. Translated: CSVVFLIRTGAYNEQFF. V and J are TRBV29-1 and TRBJ2-1; 9 bases align to TRBD1. V lost 6 bases, J lost 4 bases, and 16 bases stayed unmatched. The CDR3 is made up of 17 amino acids. The germline V gene has CDR1 SQVTM and CDR2 ANQGSEA.